Listed below are T cell receptor beta chains from one sample, sequenced in a study of CD8 T cells in ankylosing spondylitis. MiXCR, applied by TCRdb to the 5' RACE reads, yields one record per CDR3 protein. The sample lists some 8,900 distinct CDR3 sequences, 3% to 5% occurring once. Material for sequencing was blood, either unsorted or a sorted T cell fraction (not recorded which). These receptors originate from a female donor with ankylosing spondylitis or in good health (not recorded which). The CDR3 runs from the conserved cysteine through the conserved F or W. The order of the fields is clone size, J gene, D gene, V gene, CDR3 protein, CDR3 DNA. D genes are given only for firm matches. The size of a clone is reported for some rows only, either as once, few or many, or as a class for expanded clones.

many TRBJ2-1 TRBD1 TRBV9 CASSVMGQGSSYNEQFF TGTGCCAGCAGCGTAATGGGACAGGGGTCCTCCTACAATGAGCAGTTCTTC
many TRBJ1-5 TRBD1 TRBV9 CASSETGEVNQPQHF TGTGCCAGCAGCGAGACAGGGGAAGTCAATCAGCCCCAGCATTTT
many TRBJ2-3 NA TRBV9 CASSPNPGGNTDTQYF TGTGCCAGCAGCCCCAACCCGGGGGGCAACACAGATACGCAGTATTTT
NA TRBJ2-5 NA TRBV9 CASSVIGGETQYF TGTGCCAGCAGCGTAATAGGGGGAGAGACCCAGTACTTC
medium-sized TRBJ2-7 NA TRBV9 CASSPGTVGPYEQYF TGTGCCAGCAGCCCCGGGACCGTGGGGCCCTACGAGCAGTACTTC
many TRBJ2-2 NA TRBV9 CASSVRDRATGELFF TGTGCCAGCAGCGTAAGGGACCGGGCCACCGGGGAGCTGTTTTTT
few TRBJ2-1 TRBD2 TRBV9 CASSVAPRGDHNEQFF TGTGCCAGCAGCGTAGCTCCGCGGGGGGACCACAATGAGCAGTTCTTC
many TRBJ2-7 NA TRBV9 CASSAGRGNYEQYF TGTGCCAGCAGCGCCGGTCGGGGGAACTACGAGCAGTACTTC
medium-sized TRBJ2-1 TRBD1 TRBV9 CASSSWTGRTEQFF TGTGCCAGCAGCTCATGGACAGGGCGGACTGAGCAGTTCTTC
medium-sized TRBJ2-7 NA TRBV9 CASSAGTSEQYF TGTGCCAGCAGCGCCGGGACGTCCGAGCAGTACTTC
many TRBJ2-1 TRBD2 TRBV9 CASSVVSGGYNEQFF TGTGCCAGCAGCGTAGTCTCGGGGGGGTACAATGAGCAGTTCTTC
many TRBJ2-3 NA TRBV9 CASSARDWSTDTQYF TGTGCCAGCAGCGCCCGGGACTGGTCCACAGATACGCAGTATTTT